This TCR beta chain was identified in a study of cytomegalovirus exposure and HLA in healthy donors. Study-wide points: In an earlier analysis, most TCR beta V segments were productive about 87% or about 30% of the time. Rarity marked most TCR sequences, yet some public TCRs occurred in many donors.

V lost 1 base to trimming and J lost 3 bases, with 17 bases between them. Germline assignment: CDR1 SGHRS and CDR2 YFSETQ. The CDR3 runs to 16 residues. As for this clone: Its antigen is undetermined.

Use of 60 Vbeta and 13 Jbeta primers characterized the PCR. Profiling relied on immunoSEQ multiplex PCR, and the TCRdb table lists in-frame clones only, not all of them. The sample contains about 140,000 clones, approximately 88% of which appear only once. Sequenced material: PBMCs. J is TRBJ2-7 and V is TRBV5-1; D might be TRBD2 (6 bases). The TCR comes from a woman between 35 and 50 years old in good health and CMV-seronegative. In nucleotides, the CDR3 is TGCGCCAGCAGCTTGATAGGCGGGGCCCTGAACTACGAGCAGTACTTC. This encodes CASSLIGGALNYEQYF.